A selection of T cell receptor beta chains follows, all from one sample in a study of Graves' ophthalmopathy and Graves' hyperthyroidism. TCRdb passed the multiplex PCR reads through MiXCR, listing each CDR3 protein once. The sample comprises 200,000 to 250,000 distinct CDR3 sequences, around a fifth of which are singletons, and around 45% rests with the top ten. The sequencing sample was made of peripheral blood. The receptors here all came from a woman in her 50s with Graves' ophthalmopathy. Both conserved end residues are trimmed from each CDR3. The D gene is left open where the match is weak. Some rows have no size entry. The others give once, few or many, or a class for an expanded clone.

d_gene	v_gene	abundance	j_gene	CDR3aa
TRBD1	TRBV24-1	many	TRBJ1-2	ATSDPGQGDYGYT
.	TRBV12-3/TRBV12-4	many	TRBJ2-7	ASRKGTAYEQY
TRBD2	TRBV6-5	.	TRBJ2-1	ASSYTPLIAGGPNEQF
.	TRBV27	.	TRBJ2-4	ASSLRGDKNIQY
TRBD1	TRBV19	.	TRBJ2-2	ASSILLPGQGDTGELF
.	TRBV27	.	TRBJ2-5	ASSSRGGSGPETQY
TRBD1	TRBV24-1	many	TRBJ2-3	ATSDFANDREDTDTQY
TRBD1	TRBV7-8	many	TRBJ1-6	ASSLEQGRNSPLH
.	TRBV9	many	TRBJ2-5	ASSVVGSYQETQY
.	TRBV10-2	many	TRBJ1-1	ASSAEGENTEAF
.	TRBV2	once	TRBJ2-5	ASSERADQETQY
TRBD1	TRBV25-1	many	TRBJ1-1	ASSGPNRGMAF
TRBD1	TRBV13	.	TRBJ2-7	ATSLLGQGAYEQY
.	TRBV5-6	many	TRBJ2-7	ASSLDAQTYEQY
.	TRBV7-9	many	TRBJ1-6	ASSSSLGGNNSPLH
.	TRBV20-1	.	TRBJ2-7	SAGEILWYYEQY
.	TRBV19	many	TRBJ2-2	ASSIDRGGTVSSGELF
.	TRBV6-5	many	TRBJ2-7	ASSSGIVPREQY
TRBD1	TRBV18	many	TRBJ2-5	ASSHPGQGTGETQY
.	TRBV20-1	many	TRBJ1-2	SAKTVVPYGYT
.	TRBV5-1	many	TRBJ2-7	ASSQPGRGDYEQY
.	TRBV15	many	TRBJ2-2	ATSRDRVGTGELF
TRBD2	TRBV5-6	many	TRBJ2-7	ASSRTSGENYEQY
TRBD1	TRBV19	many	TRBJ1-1	ASNDRDTEAF
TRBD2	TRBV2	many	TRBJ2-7	ASKGVAGNYEQY
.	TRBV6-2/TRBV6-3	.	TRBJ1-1	ASSYLDEAF
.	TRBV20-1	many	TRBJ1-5	SARVTDQEAQH
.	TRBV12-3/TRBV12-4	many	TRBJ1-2	ASGSGVTNYGYT
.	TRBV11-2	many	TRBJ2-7	ASSLEGGPSYEQY
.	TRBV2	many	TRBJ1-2	ASSENPYGYT
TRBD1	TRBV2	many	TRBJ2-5	ASRYGQGLQETQY
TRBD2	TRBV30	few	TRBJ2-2	AWRFAGTSITGELF
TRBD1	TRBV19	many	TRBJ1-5	ASRQGAQPQH
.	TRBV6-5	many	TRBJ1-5	ASSRTVNSNQPQH
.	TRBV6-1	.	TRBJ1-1	ASSGRVDTEAF
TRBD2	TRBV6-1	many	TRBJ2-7	ASTEGLGIYEQY
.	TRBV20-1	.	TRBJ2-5	RGAGSGETQY
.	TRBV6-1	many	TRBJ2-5	ASRQGSGTQY
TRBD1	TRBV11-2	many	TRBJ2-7	ASSFWTGDYEQY